A single sample is the source of the 3 T cell receptor beta chains below, sequenced in a study of human T cells and chemical hapten exposure. Time point specified: pre-sensitization, week 0. Sample treatment: therapeutic diphenylcyclopropenone sensitization with weekly scalp DPC. TCRdb analysed the RACE reads with MiXCR anew, one entry per CDR3 protein. Among around 300,000 distinct CDR3 sequences listed, around 7.3% were seen once. This material consisted of whole blood, taken in connection with sensitization to the hapten diphenylcyclopropenone (DPC). These receptors were obtained from a man aged 18-30 years with alopecia areata. Some clones in this sample may be carry-over from other donors' samples.

The table lists this clonotype with a few counts. This sequence joins TRBV9 and TRBJ2-2; D gene unclear. With 4 bases removed from V and 0 bases from J, the gap between germline ends came to 7 bases. This CDR3 comprises 14 residues. Germline CDR1 is SGDLS and CDR2 is YYNGEE. CDR3 in amino acids: CASSWAPNTGELFF. The CDR3 DNA sequence: TGTGCCAGCAGCTGGGCCCCGAACACCGGGGAGCTGTTTTTT. Complete variable domain (other parts from reference TRBV9 and TRBJ2-2): DSGVTQTPKHLITATGQRVTLRCSPRSGDLSVYWYQQSLDQGLQFLIQYYNGEERAKGNILERFSAQQFPDLHSELNLSSLELGDSALYFCASSWAPNTGELFFGEGSRLTVL.

This clonotype was picked up many times. The chain employs TRBV20-1 and TRBJ2-4; 7 nucleotides agree with TRBD1. Losses at the gene ends were 6 bases for V and 8 bases for J; bases not matched to a gene: 13. The CDR3 totals 14 residues. Per the germline V gene, CDR1 is DFQATT and CDR2 is SNEGSKA (reference sequence). For the CDR3, the DNA is TGCAGTGCCCCCCGGACAGGACGAGGGGACATTCAGTACTTC. Encoded protein: CSAPRTGRGDIQYF.

This clonotype came up a few times. V usage is TRBV4-1 and J usage is TRBJ2-7, with 7 nucleotides matching TRBD2. Germline V CDR1 and CDR2: MGHRA, YSYEKL. CDR3 length: 14 amino acids. V shed 5 bases, J shed 5 bases, and the junction held 9 bases outside the gene matches. The CDR3 DNA follows: TGCGCCAGCAGCTGGGGAGGGTCCGGGAACGAGCAGTACTTC. As protein: CASSWGGSGNEQYF.